This T cell receptor beta chain originates from a study of Graves' ophthalmopathy and Graves' hyperthyroidism. This clonotype has at least ten counts. The length of the CDR3 is 15 residues. The germline gives CDR1 WSHSY, CDR2 SAAADI. With 7 bases removed from V and 0 bases from J, the gap between germline ends came to 15 bases. Amplified TCR beta CDR3 regions were obtained using RNA transcripts as template. Scientists carried out first-round RT-PCR using HTBI primers and then a second-round multiplex PCR. A single record per CDR3 protein comes from TCRdb applying MiXCR to the multiplex PCR reads. Here the sample spans hundreds of thousands of distinct CDR3 sequences, roughly two fifths being singletons.

The sample comprised peripheral blood. V usage is TRBV10-2 and J usage is TRBJ1-1, with D possibly TRBD1 on 5 matching bases. The TCR comes from an adult man with Graves' ophthalmopathy. The CDR3 reads CASTQGLSVNTEAFF. CDR3 nucleotide sequence: TGCGCCAGCACCCAGGGACTGAGCGTGAACACTGAAGCTTTCTTT.